This T cell receptor (beta chain) was identified during a study of Graves' ophthalmopathy and Graves' hyperthyroidism. Study-level results: The model predicted progression of ophthalmopathy with a sensitivity of roughly 70%, and its specificity was roughly 72%. The authors also found most expanded thyroid clonotypes above 0.001 frequency in blood.

Patients in the hyperthyroidism group, adults aged 18 to 65, were newly diagnosed, under 2 months' duration. Diagnosis was based on clinical symptoms, serum thyroxine, TRAb, thyroid ultrasound and orbital computed tomography. A word on this clonotype: Its antigen is not identified.

V dropped 4 bases and J dropped 11 bases, with 20 bases sitting between them. The germline V gene encodes CDR1 MGHDK and CDR2 SYGVNS. This CDR3 spans 15 amino acids. Using RNA transcripts, the TCR beta CDR3 regions were amplified. First-round RT-PCR relied on HTBI primers, and a second-round multiplex PCR came next. Via MiXCR, TCRdb re-called the multiplex PCR reads, giving one row per CDR3 protein. The data contain over a million distinct CDR3 sequences, 35% to 40% of them singletons. Material: peripheral blood or thyroid tissue (not recorded which). This chain uses TRBV25-1 with TRBJ1-4; no reliable D call. The sequence was collected from an adult man with Graves' hyperthyroidism. The CDR3 DNA reads TGTGCCAGCAGTGCTAGGAGAGACGGCTTTGGTAAACTGTTTTTT. Its protein is CASSARRDGFGKLFF. The entire variable domain, with the rest obtained from reference TRBV25-1 and TRBJ1-4, is as follows: EADIYQTPRYLVIGTGKKITLECSQTMGHDKMYWYQQDPGMELHLIHYSYGVNSTEKGDLSSESTVSRIRTEHFPLTLESARPSHTSQYLCASSARRDGFGKLFFGSGTQLSVL.